Given below is one TCR beta chain in context. These data come from a study of PD-L1 blockade in urothelial cancer. On the study more broadly: Timepoints chosen for blood analysis were 3 weeks (second dose) and 6 weeks after treatment start.

CDR1 and CDR2 from the germline V gene are SGHKS and YYEKEE (reference sequence). This CDR3 contains 16 residues. Between the trimmed V and J ends, which lost 0 bases and 4 bases, there was a span of 14 bases. Method: immunoSEQ multiplex PCR; TCRdb's copy keeps in-frame clones and lacks some. Of 43,000 or so clones in the sample, around 81% were seen once. Described time point: pretreatment peripheral blood. The receptor was derived from a man between 60 and 70 years old with urothelial cancer. The J gene is TRBJ2-1, the V gene TRBV5-5; TRBD2 might be the D (6 bases). This material consisted of PBMCs, taken around atezolizumab (anti-PD-L1) treatment. The CDR3 reads CASSLEYGGGYNEQFF. The CDR3 coding sequence is TGTGCCAGCAGCTTGGAGTACGGGGGTGGGTACAATGAGCAGTTCTTC.